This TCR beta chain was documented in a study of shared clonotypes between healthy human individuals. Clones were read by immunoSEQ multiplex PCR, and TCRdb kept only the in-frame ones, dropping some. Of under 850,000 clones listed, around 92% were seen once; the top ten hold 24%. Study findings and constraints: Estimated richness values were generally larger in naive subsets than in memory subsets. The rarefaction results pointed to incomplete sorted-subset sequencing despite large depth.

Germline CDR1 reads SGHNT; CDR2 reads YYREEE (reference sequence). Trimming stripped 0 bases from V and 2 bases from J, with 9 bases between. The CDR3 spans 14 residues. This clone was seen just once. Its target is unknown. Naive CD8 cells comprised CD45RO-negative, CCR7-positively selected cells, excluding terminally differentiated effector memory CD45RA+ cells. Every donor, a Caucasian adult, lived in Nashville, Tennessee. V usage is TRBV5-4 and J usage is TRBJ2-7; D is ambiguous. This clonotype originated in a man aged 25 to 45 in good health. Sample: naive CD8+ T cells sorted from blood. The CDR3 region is CASSLGPGTYEQYF. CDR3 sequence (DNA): TGTGCCAGCAGCTTGGGGCCTGGGACCTACGAGCAGTACTTC.